Described below is a single T cell receptor (beta chain) sequence and its context. V lost 9 bases and J 5 bases, leaving 14 bases between the germline ends. The CDR3 consists of 13 residues. Germline loops: CDR1 MDHEN, CDR2 SYDVKM. Using immunoSEQ multiplex PCR, the repertoire was profiled, and TCRdb retains in-frame clones only, with some absent. This repertoire shows about 160,000 clones, around 77% found once; its top ten account for approximately 2.8%. The sample is drawn from a study of blood T cell repertoires in COVID-19. The chain uses TRBV28 and TRBJ1-5, with TRBD1 as a possible D gene (5 bases). This TCR was sampled from a man aged 65-85 years with acute or convalescent COVID-19. Sequenced: peripheral blood. DNA of the CDR3: TGTGCCAGTGGGCGGGGGACCTATCAGCCCCAGCATTTT. Encoded protein: CASGRGTYQPQHF.